These 23 T cell receptor beta chains were sequenced from one sample in a study. Using its own MiXCR run on the reads, TCRdb lists one record per CDR3 protein. The sample yields 6,000 or so distinct CDR3 sequences, 7.5% to 10% seen once. The sample taken for sequencing was CD4+ T cells from synovial fluid. Source of these receptors: a human donor with rheumatoid arthritis.

This clonotype was counted between two and nine times. The chain has TRBV28 and TRBJ2-7, with a weak D call TRBD2 (6 bases). Trimming took 8 bases from V and 2 from J, leaving 19 bases between them. The CDR3 runs to 15 residues. In germline, CDR1 is MDHEN, CDR2 SYDVKM. The CDR3 reads CASGLTSGLAYEQYF. The DNA of the CDR3 is TGTGCCAGCGGATTAACGTCGGGACTCGCCTACGAGCAGTACTTC.

As regards this clonotype: A far more abundant clone sits one base away, making this likely a read error. V is TRBV15 and J is TRBJ2-7; 10 bases match TRBD2. V shed 3 bases, J shed 7 bases, and the junction held 12 bases outside the gene matches. The CDR3 is 16 residues long. From germline, CDR1 is LNHNV and CDR2 YYDKDF (reference sequence). This CDR3 is CATSSQVAGGYNEQYF. The CDR3 DNA is TGTGCCACCAGCAGTCAGGTAGCGGGAGGATACAATGAGCAGTACTTC.

This clonotype is large within its sample. This chain links TRBV6-1 with TRBJ2-1, with D uncertain. CDR3 size: 14 residues. V lost 7 bases to trimming and J lost 7 bases, with 17 bases between them. The germline gives CDR1 MNHNS, CDR2 SASEGT. The CDR3 nucleotides are TGTGCCAGCACCGAATTCCCCCCGGGTAATGAGCAGTTCTTC. It translates to CASTEFPPGNEQFF.

As to this clonotype: Being one base from a much bigger clone, this may be a read error. The V gene is TRBV20-1, the J gene TRBJ2-1; 7 bases agree with TRBD1. This CDR3 comprises 16 residues. Trimming at V came to 3 bases and at J to 10 bases, leaving 18 bases not matched to a gene. Per the germline V gene, CDR1 is DFQATT and CDR2 is SNEGSKA (reference sequence). The CDR3 here is CSARDVGTASSYEQFF. CDR3 bases: TGCAGTGCTAGGGACGTTGGGACAGCGAGCTCCTACGAGCAGTTCTTC.

This clonotype is judged medium-sized. The chain combines TRBV7-2 with TRBJ1-4; 7 bases agree with TRBD1. V lost 5 bases and J lost 5; bases outside the gene matches: 5. From germline, CDR1 is SGHTA and CDR2 FQGNSA. This CDR3 spans 14 amino acids. CDR3 DNA sequence: TGTGCCAGCAGCCGGGACAGCGTAAATGAAAAACTGTTTTTT. This gives the protein CASSRDSVNEKLFF.

This clonotype is categorized as medium-sized (0.01 to 0.1%). The chain carries TRBV18 and TRBJ2-5; 8 bases match TRBD2. CDR3 length: 14 amino acids. With 4 bases clipped from V and 3 bases from J, the junction kept 4 bases outside the gene matches. CDR1 and CDR2 from the germline V gene are KGHSH and LQKENI. CDR3 sequence (DNA): TGTGCCAGCTCACTTGGAGCGGGAGAAGAGACCCAGTACTTC. Protein sequence: CASSLGAGEETQYF.

By frequency in the sample, this clonotype is medium-sized (0.01 to 0.1%). The rearrangement uses TRBV2 and TRBJ1-5, with TRBD1 as a possible D gene (5 bases). The germline V gene encodes CDR1 SNHLY and CDR2 FYNNEI. The V end was cut by 3 bases, the J end by 2 bases, with 8 bases between. This CDR3 region has 14 residues. The CDR3 region is CASSEGGGNQPQHF. As DNA, the CDR3 is TGTGCCAGCAGTGAGGGGGGAGGCAATCAGCCCCAGCATTTT.

The V and J genes are TRBV2 and TRBJ1-4; 7 bases match TRBD1. With 7 bases clipped from V and 3 bases from J, the junction kept 8 bases outside the gene matches. Germline V gene data show CDR1 as SNHLY and CDR2 as FYNNEI. The CDR3 runs 15 residues. The CDR3 coding sequence is TGTGCCAGCACGACAGGGCGGAGAGCTAATGAAAAACTGTTTTTT. It translates to CASTTGRRANEKLFF.

This clonotype occurred many times. V and J are TRBV19 and TRBJ2-2; D might be TRBD1 (6 bases). CDR3 size: 14 residues. Germline values: CDR1 LNHDA, CDR2 SQIVND (reference sequence). The V and J ends lost 6 bases and 3 bases respectively, with 11 bases between them. The CDR3 DNA sequence: TGTGCCAGTAGAAGGACAGCATACACCGGGGAGCTGTTTTTT. Translated: CASRRTAYTGELFF.

This clonotype was counted many times. The chain uses TRBV10-3 and TRBJ2-5; 7 nucleotides line up with TRBD1. This CDR3 spans 13 amino acids. The J segment lost 1 base and the V segment lost 8 bases, leaving 4 bases of the junction unmatched. CDR1 and CDR2 from the germline V gene are ENHRY and SYGVKD. CDR3: CAIGRQGQETQYF. The DNA for the CDR3 is TGTGCCATCGGGAGACAGGGCCAAGAGACCCAGTACTTC.

V is TRBV15 and J is TRBJ2-1; perhaps TRBD2 as D (5 bases). The CDR3 consists of 17 residues. V was pared by 3 bases and J by 0 bases, with 15 bases between. Germline V gene sequence: CDR1 LNHNV, CDR2 YYDKDF (reference sequence). The CDR3: CATSSETGGLSYNEQFF. The CDR3 nucleotides read TGTGCCACCAGCAGCGAAACCGGAGGTCTCTCCTACAATGAGCAGTTCTTC.

The sample holds many counts of this clonotype. This chain connects TRBV3-1 to TRBJ2-5, with D uncertain. The CDR3 consists of 14 residues. Germline lookup yields CDR1 LGHDT and CDR2 YNNKEL (reference sequence). Between the trimmed V and J ends, which lost 0 bases and 5 bases, there was a span of 10 bases. The CDR3 bases are TGTGCCAGCAGCCAAGATACGGTTTCGGAGACCCAGTACTTC. Translating gives CASSQDTVSETQYF.

On this clonotype: A much larger clone differs by one base, so this may be a read error. V is TRBV6-5 and J is TRBJ2-3; TRBD1 matches 7 bases. The ends lost 6 bases at V and 3 bases at J; junction bases unmatched: 9. The length of the CDR3 is 15 residues. Germline CDR1 reads MNHEY; CDR2 reads SVGAGI. The CDR3 spells CASSDWTGGTDTQYF. Written as DNA, the CDR3 is TGTGCCAGCAGCGATTGGACAGGTGGGACAGATACGCAGTATTTT.

Relative to its sample, this clonotype is medium-sized. The chain has TRBV5-1 and TRBJ1-5, with D possibly TRBD1 on 6 matching bases. The germline V and J ends were trimmed by 0 bases and 0 bases, with 10 bases remaining between them. From germline, CDR1 is SGHRS and CDR2 YFSETQ. The CDR3 contains 16 residues. For the CDR3, the DNA is TGCGCCAGCAGCTTGGGGGACACATATAGCAATCAGCCCCAGCATTTT. Its translation is CASSLGDTYSNQPQHF.

This clonotype is classed as medium-sized. The chain links TRBV18 to TRBJ2-1; 8 positions match TRBD2. Trimming took 4 bases from V and 2 from J; bases not matched to a gene: 7. The germline gives CDR1 KGHSH, CDR2 LQKENI. The CDR3 covers 16 residues. The CDR3, as DNA: TGTGCCAGCTCACTTCACGGGGGGGCTACCTACAATGAGCAGTTCTTC. Translating it yields CASSLHGGATYNEQFF.

This clonotype showed up many times. The J gene is TRBJ2-1, the V gene TRBV20-1; 8 bases are shared with TRBD2. The ends lost 6 bases at V and 1 base at J; junction bases unmatched: 5. There are 14 residues in the CDR3. Germline-derived CDR1 and CDR2 are DFQATT and SNEGSKA (reference sequence). CDR3 sequence: CSAPTSGSYNEQFF. CDR3 coding DNA: TGCAGTGCCCCTACTAGCGGTTCCTACAATGAGCAGTTCTTC.

The genes are TRBV3-1 and TRBJ2-2, with D tentatively TRBD2 (6 bases). This CDR3 contains 14 residues. Trimming took off 0 bases at V and 13 bases at J, with 15 bases between the two ends. Looked up from germline, CDR1 is LGHDT and CDR2 is YNNKEL (reference sequence). Here the CDR3 reads CASSQDLTSYWLFF. The CDR3 nucleotides read TGTGCCAGCAGCCAAGATCTGACTAGTTATTGGCTGTTTTTT.

This clonotype is large (0.1 to 1%) in the sample. The V gene is TRBV7-2, the J gene TRBJ2-5, with D hard to call. The CDR3 sequence is 17 residues long. CDR1 is SGHTA, CDR2 FQGNSA, per germline. V lost 4 bases and J 2 bases, leaving 20 bases between the germline ends. In nucleotides, the CDR3 is TGTGCCAGCAGCTCCCGGGTGCCTCCCGACGCACAAGAGACCCAGTACTTC. This gives the protein CASSSRVPPDAQETQYF. The complete variable domain, with remaining parts taken from reference TRBV7-2 and TRBJ2-5, reads GAGVSQSPSNKVTEKGKDVELRCDPISGHTALYWYRQSLGQGLEFLIYFQGNSAPDKSGLPSDRFSAERTGGSVSTLTIQRTQQEDSAVYLCASSSRVPPDAQETQYFGPGTRLLVL.

The table lists this clonotype with many counts. The chain links TRBV18 to TRBJ1-2; TRBD1 matches at 8 bases. Trimming at V came to 5 bases and at J to 3 bases, leaving 8 bases not matched to a gene. Germline-derived CDR1 and CDR2 are KGHSH and LQKENI. This CDR3 comprises 15 residues. CDR3: CASSTNADRDYGYTF. CDR3 DNA: TGTGCCAGCTCAACGAATGCGGACAGGGACTATGGCTACACCTTC. The entire variable domain, with the rest obtained from reference TRBV18 and TRBJ1-2, is as follows: NAGVMQNPRHLVRRRGQEARLRCSPMKGHSHVYWYRQLPEEGLKFMVYLQKENIIDESGMPKERFSAEFPKEGPSILRIQQVVRGDSAAYFCASSTNADRDYGYTFGSGTRLTVV.

This clonotype ranks as medium-sized. The chain has TRBV18 and TRBJ2-3, with D unclear. The CDR3 runs 12 residues. Germline V gene data show CDR1 as KGHSH and CDR2 as LQKENI. V lost 0 bases to trimming and J lost 5 bases, with 3 bases between them. CDR3 region: CASSPPGDTQYF. The CDR3, as DNA: TGTGCCAGCTCACCACCCGGAGATACGCAGTATTTT.

This clonotype was picked up many times. The chain links TRBV18 to TRBJ1-3; 8 nucleotides align to TRBD1. Per the germline V gene, CDR1 is KGHSH and CDR2 is LQKENI. The CDR3 length is 16 residues. V shed 3 bases, J shed 4 bases, and the junction held 8 bases outside the gene matches. For the CDR3, the DNA is TGTGCCAGCTCACCGAACGACAGGGGAATCGGAAACACCATATATTTT. Protein sequence: CASSPNDRGIGNTIYF. Variable domain in full (rest from reference TRBV18 and TRBJ1-3): NAGVMQNPRHLVRRRGQEARLRCSPMKGHSHVYWYRQLPEEGLKFMVYLQKENIIDESGMPKERFSAEFPKEGPSILRIQQVVRGDSAAYFCASSPNDRGIGNTIYFGEGSWLTVV.

This clonotype was observed at least ten times. The chain uses TRBV18 and TRBJ1-2; TRBD1 aligns across 7 bases. The germline V gene has CDR1 KGHSH and CDR2 LQKENI. The CDR3 totals 15 residues. V was clipped by 1 base and J by 4 bases; unmatched bases: 6. Written as DNA, the CDR3 is TGTGCCAGCTCACCACAGGGGGCCCTCGGCTATGGCTACACCTTC. Translated: CASSPQGALGYGYTF. The full variable domain, rest sourced from reference TRBV18 and TRBJ1-2, is NAGVMQNPRHLVRRRGQEARLRCSPMKGHSHVYWYRQLPEEGLKFMVYLQKENIIDESGMPKERFSAEFPKEGPSILRIQQVVRGDSAAYFCASSPQGALGYGYTFGSGTRLTVV.

V and J are TRBV12-3 or TRBV12-4 and TRBJ1-5; TRBD1 aligns across 7 bases. This CDR3 is 14 amino acids long. J lost 4 bases, V lost 3 bases, and 3 bases had no gene match. The CDR3 DNA is TGTGCCAGCAGTTTGGACAGGCCGAATCAGCCCCAGCATTTT. Its translation is CASSLDRPNQPQHF.